This T cell receptor beta chain was found in a study of vaccination effects on CD4 cells after COVID-19. About the research overall: Participants were given two doses of BNT162b2 or mRNA-1273 vaccine. A couple of convalescent patients each provided a sample, at 16 days and at one week before vaccination. The study, taken as a whole, reports: Marked clonal contraction of infection- and vaccine-induced clones was seen late after vaccination.

Assay used: immunoSEQ multiplex PCR; TCRdb lists only in-frame clones, some missing. The profile shows around 40,000 clones, roughly 80% of them singletons. V was clipped by 7 bases and J by 5 bases, with 8 bases between them. Germline V lookup: CDR1 SNHLY, CDR2 FYNNEI. This CDR3 has 11 residues. ViraFEST expansion of antigen-specific CD4+ T cells with viral peptide pools preceded sequencing. When ten to eleven days of culture had elapsed, CD4+ T cells were isolated. Sometime from March through December 2020, the person acquired a SARS-CoV-2 infection that PCR confirmed. Half the medium was replaced with IL-2 medium on days 3 and 7. This clone has just one count. The antigen is unknown.

The chain couples TRBV2 to TRBJ2-5; the D is unclear. Here the sequenced sample was CD4+ T cells from PBMCs cultured with a peptide pool, taken before COVID-19 vaccination. The TCR originated in a human donor who had a prior SARS-CoV-2 infection. CDR3 in DNA: TGTGCCAGCAAATATCAGGAGACCCAGTACTTC. Encoded protein: CASKYQETQYF.